One sample yielded the 18 T cell receptor beta chains listed below, sequenced in a study of blood T cell repertoires in COVID-19. The protocol was immunoSEQ multiplex PCR, while the TCRdb copy is restricted to in-frame clones and leaves out a portion. The profile shows around 300,000 clones, around 89% of them singletons. Sequencing was carried out using PBMCs or T cells enriched from blood (not recorded which). The receptors were gathered from a woman in her forties or fifties who had recovered from COVID-19.

V gene TRBV19 combines with J gene TRBJ2-1; D is uncertain. The V end was cut by 3 bases, the J end by 2 bases, with 8 bases between. The germline V gene has CDR1 LNHDA and CDR2 SQIVND (reference sequence). The CDR3 has 14 amino acids. The CDR3: CASSIRGTYNEQFF. CDR3 nucleotides: TGTGCCAGTAGTATCCGCGGCACCTACAATGAGCAGTTCTTC.

The rearrangement links TRBV19 to TRBJ2-1; 9 bases fit TRBD1. Per germline, CDR1 LNHDA and CDR2 SQIVND (reference sequence). The ends lost 5 bases at V and 7 bases at J; junction bases unmatched: 9. CDR3 size: 15 residues. The CDR3 is CASSAPGQGVNEQFF. The CDR3 DNA follows: TGTGCCAGTAGTGCGCCGGGACAGGGTGTTAATGAGCAGTTCTTC.

This clone was recorded only once. CDR3 bases: TGTGCCAGCAGTTTCCCACCTACAGAGAACACTGAAGCTTTCTTT. Protein product: CASSFPPTENTEAFF. V usage is TRBV6-5 and J usage is TRBJ1-1, with D uncertain. There are 15 residues in the CDR3. CDR1 and CDR2 from the germline V gene are MNHEY and SVGAGI. V gave up 4 bases and J gave up 1 base, with 13 bases separating them.

The chain couples TRBV14 to TRBJ1-1; 9 nucleotides match TRBD1. From germline, CDR1 is SGHDN and CDR2 FVKESK. V gave up 5 bases and J gave up 1 base; unmatched junction bases: 5. This CDR3 contains 15 residues. CDR3 in amino acids: CASSTRDRANTEAFF. In DNA, the CDR3 is TGTGCCAGCAGCACCCGGGACAGGGCGAACACTGAAGCTTTCTTT. The entire variable domain, with the rest obtained from reference TRBV14 and TRBJ1-1, is as follows: EAGVTQFPSHSVIEKGQTVTLRCDPISGHDNLYWYRRVMGKEIKFLLHFVKESKQDESGMPNNRFLAERTGGTYSTLKVQPAELEDSGVYFCASSTRDRANTEAFFGQGTRLTVV.

The gene calls are TRBV4-3 and TRBJ2-5; D is ambiguous. The CDR3 covers 14 residues. The V gene's germline CDR1 is LGHNA and CDR2 YSLEER. V shed 0 bases and J shed 6 bases, with 11 bases lying between them. This CDR3 reads CASSQDRNRKTQYF. The CDR3, as DNA: TGCGCCAGCAGCCAAGACAGAAACAGAAAGACCCAGTACTTC.

The chain couples TRBV2 to TRBJ2-5; D gene unclear. Looked up from germline, CDR1 is SNHLY and CDR2 is FYNNEI. The CDR3 sequence is 13 residues long. V was trimmed by 7 bases and J by 4 bases, leaving 13 bases between them. The CDR3 nucleotides read TGTGCCAGCATTCGGGTGAGGTTAGAGACCCAGTACTTC. As protein: CASIRVRLETQYF.

In the case of this clone: One junction end disagrees with the germline gene, perhaps due to a read error. This chain connects TRBV29-1 to TRBJ1-4; 7 bases match TRBD1. The CDR3 totals 14 residues. The germline CDR1 and CDR2 sequences are SQVTM and ANQGSEA. The CDR3 sequence: CSVGQAESNEKLFF. CDR3 bases: TGCAGCGTCGGACAGGCTGAGTCTAACGAAAAACTGTTTTTT.

The CDR3 DNA sequence: TGCGCCAGCAGCTCAGCAGGGTATGGCACTGAAGCTTTCTTT. Translation gives CASSSAGYGTEAFF. The chain employs TRBV5-1 and TRBJ1-1; TRBD1 might be the D (5 bases). The CDR3 runs to 14 residues. The V end was cut by 3 bases, the J end by 4 bases, with 13 bases between. CDR1 is SGHRS and CDR2 is YFSETQ in the germline V gene. Variable domain in full (rest from reference TRBV5-1 and TRBJ1-1): KAGVTQTPRYLIKTRGQQVTLSCSPISGHRSVSWYQQTPGQGLQFLFEYFSETQRNKGNFPGRFSGRQFSNSRSEMNVSTLELGDSALYLCASSSAGYGTEAFFGQGTRLTVV.

The CDR3 here is CASSRYALAGGTIYTDTQYF. Here the CDR3 DNA reads TGTGCCAGCAGCCGTTATGCTCTAGCGGGAGGAACTATTTACACAGATACGCAGTATTTT. The chain uses TRBV13 and TRBJ2-3, with 11 bases identical to TRBD2. Trimming at V came to 5 bases and at J to 2 bases, leaving 18 bases not matched to a gene. CDR3 size: 20 residues. Germline V CDR1 and CDR2: PRHDT, FYEKMQ (reference sequence).

V gene TRBV24-1 combines with J gene TRBJ2-6; possibly TRBD1 for D (6 bases). Trimming took off 3 bases at V and 0 bases at J, with 17 bases between the two ends. The CDR3 runs to 19 residues. Germline CDR1 is KGHDR and CDR2 is SFDVKD. The CDR3 region has the DNA TGTGCCACCAGTGATCCCCAAGGGGGTGGCCGCTCTGGGGCCAACGTCCTGACTTTC. It encodes CATSDPQGGGRSGANVLTF.

This chain uses TRBV27 with TRBJ2-7; TRBD1 matches at 7 bases. V was pared by 6 bases and J by 0 bases, with 8 bases of the junction left unmatched. Germline V lookup: CDR1 MNHEY, CDR2 SMNVEV (reference sequence). This CDR3 has 15 amino acids. The CDR3 loop reads CASSRGQMGSYEQYF. The DNA for the CDR3 is TGTGCCAGCAGCCGGGGACAGATGGGCTCCTACGAGCAGTACTTC.

The gene calls are TRBV11-2 and TRBJ1-2, with 7 bases identical to TRBD1. V lost 5 bases and J lost 8; bases outside the gene matches: 5. Per germline, CDR1 SGHAT and CDR2 FQNNGV. The CDR3 sequence is 12 residues long. The CDR3 reads CASSPTGSGYTF. The CDR3 coding sequence is TGTGCCAGCAGCCCGACAGGGTCCGGCTACACCTTC.

The chain recombines TRBV6-5 with TRBJ1-6; the D is unclear. V shed 0 bases and J shed 2 bases, with 8 bases lying between them. CDR1 and CDR2 (germline): MNHEY, SVGAGI. The CDR3 sequence is 16 residues long. For the CDR3, the DNA is TGTGCCAGCAGTTACTCGTGGAGTACCTATAATTCACCCCTCCACTTT. Protein: CASSYSWSTYNSPLHF.

Here the CDR3 reads CASSSSRAQYF. For the CDR3, the DNA is TGTGCCAGCAGTTCTAGCCGCGCGCAGTATTTT. V usage is TRBV28 and J usage is TRBJ2-3, with D maybe TRBD2 (5 bases). Germline V gives CDR1 MDHEN, CDR2 SYDVKM. This CDR3 spans 11 amino acids. V was cut by 4 bases and J by 10 bases, with 9 bases left in between.

This rearrangement joins TRBV28 to TRBJ2-3, with TRBD1 as a possible D gene (5 bases). V lost 4 bases, J lost 3 bases, and 8 bases lay in between. The CDR3 runs to 13 residues. Germline lookup yields CDR1 MDHEN and CDR2 SYDVKM. CDR3 nucleotides: TGTGCCAGCAGTTCCGGACAAACAGATACGCAGTATTTT. As protein: CASSSGQTDTQYF.

This rearrangement joins TRBV5-1 to TRBJ2-1; 11 nucleotides match TRBD2. CDR1 and CDR2 from the germline V gene are SGHRS and YFSETQ. V trimming: 2 bases; J trimming: 5 bases; junction bases outside the gene matches: 3. This CDR3 has 15 residues. CDR3 protein: CASSFLAGGNNEQFF. The CDR3 bases are TGCGCCAGCAGCTTTTTAGCGGGAGGGAACAATGAGCAGTTCTTC.

V is TRBV7-2 and J is TRBJ2-1, with D maybe TRBD1 (6 bases). The CDR3 contains 13 residues. The V and J ends lost 8 bases and 4 bases respectively, with 12 bases between them. Germline V CDR1 and CDR2: SGHTA, FQGNSA. DNA of the CDR3: TGTGCCAGCCGGACAGATTTTTACAATGAGCAGTTCTTC. This encodes CASRTDFYNEQFF.

The rearrangement uses TRBV18 and TRBJ2-7, with 8 positions matching TRBD2. CDR1 KGHSH and CDR2 LQKENI come from the germline V gene. The CDR3 runs 16 residues. J was trimmed by 3 bases and V by 4 bases; bases with no gene match: 11. CDR3 region: CASSLIEGTSYYEQYF. Written as DNA, the CDR3 is TGTGCCAGCTCACTGATAGAGGGGACTAGTTACTACGAGCAGTACTTC.